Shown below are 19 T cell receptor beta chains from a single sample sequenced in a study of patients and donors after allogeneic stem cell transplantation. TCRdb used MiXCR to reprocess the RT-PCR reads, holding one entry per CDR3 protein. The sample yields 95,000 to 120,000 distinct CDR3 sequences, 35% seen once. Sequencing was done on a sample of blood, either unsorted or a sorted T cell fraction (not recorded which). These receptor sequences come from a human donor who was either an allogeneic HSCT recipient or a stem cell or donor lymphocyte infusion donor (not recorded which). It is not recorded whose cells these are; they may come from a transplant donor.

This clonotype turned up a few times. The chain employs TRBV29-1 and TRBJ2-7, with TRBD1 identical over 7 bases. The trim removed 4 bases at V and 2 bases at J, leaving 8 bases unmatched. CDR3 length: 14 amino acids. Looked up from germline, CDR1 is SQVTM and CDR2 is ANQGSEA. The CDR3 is CSVGDRAPPYEQYF. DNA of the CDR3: TGCAGCGTTGGGGACAGAGCACCCCCCTACGAGCAGTACTTC.

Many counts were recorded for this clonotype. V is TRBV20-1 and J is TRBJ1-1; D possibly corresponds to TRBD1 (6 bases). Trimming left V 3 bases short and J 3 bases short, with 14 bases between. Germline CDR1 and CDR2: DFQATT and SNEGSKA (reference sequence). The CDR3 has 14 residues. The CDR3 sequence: CSARIGGLYTEAFF. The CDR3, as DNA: TGCAGTGCTAGGATTGGGGGCCTGTACACTGAAGCTTTCTTT.

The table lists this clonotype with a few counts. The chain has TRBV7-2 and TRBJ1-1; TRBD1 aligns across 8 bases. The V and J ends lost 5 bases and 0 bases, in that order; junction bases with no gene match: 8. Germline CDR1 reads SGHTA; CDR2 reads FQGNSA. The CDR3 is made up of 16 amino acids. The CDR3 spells CASSPRTGWMNTEAFF. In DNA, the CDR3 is TGTGCCAGCAGCCCCAGGACAGGGTGGATGAACACTGAAGCTTTCTTT.

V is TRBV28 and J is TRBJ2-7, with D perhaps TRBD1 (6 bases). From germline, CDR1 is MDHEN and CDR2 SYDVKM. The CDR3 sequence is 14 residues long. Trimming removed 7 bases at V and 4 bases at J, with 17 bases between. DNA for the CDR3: TGTGCCAGCACTATACAGGGTACCGGGTACGAGCAGTACTTC. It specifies CASTIQGTGYEQYF.

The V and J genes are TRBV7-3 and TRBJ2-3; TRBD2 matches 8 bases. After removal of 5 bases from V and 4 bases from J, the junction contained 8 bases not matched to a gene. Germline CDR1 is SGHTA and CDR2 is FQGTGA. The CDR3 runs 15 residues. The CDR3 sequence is CASSPGTRMSDTQYF. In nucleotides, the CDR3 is TGTGCCAGCAGCCCCGGGACTAGAATGTCAGATACGCAGTATTTT.

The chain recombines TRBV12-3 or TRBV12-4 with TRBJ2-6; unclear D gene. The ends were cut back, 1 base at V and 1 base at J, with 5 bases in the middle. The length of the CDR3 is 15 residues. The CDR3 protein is CASSLDGSGANVLTF. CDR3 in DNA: TGTGCCAGCAGTTTAGACGGATCTGGGGCCAACGTCCTGACTTTC.

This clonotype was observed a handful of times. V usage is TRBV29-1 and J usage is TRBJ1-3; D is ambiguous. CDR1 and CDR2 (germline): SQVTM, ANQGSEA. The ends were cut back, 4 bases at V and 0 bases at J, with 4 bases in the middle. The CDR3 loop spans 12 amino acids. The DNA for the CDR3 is TGCAGCGTTGGGGGCTCTGGAAACACCATATATTTT. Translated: CSVGGSGNTIYF.

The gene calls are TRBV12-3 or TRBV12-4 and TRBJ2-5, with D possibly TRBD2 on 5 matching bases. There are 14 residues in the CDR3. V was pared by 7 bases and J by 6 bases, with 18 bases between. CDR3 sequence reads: CASTPSRILKTQYF. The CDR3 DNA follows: TGTGCCAGCACTCCTAGCCGGATCTTAAAGACCCAGTACTTC.

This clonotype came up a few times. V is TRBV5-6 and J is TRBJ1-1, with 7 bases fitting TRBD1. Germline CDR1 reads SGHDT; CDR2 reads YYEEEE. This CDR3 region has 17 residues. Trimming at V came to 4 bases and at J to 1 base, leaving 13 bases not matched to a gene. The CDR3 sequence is CASSIQGKDLQNTEAFF. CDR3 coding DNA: TGTGCCAGCAGCATACAGGGGAAAGACCTTCAGAACACTGAAGCTTTCTTT.

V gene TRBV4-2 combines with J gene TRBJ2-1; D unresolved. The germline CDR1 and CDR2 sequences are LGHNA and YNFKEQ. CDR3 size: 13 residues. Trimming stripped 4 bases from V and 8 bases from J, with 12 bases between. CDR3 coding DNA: TGTGCCAGCAGCCCAAACACCATCCATGAGCAGTTCTTC. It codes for CASSPNTIHEQFF.

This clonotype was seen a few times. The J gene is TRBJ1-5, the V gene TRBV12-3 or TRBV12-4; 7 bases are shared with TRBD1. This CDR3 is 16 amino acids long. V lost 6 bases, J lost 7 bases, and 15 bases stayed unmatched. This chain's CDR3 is CASSPGIGQGGQPQHF. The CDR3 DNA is TGTGCCAGCAGCCCGGGGATCGGACAAGGGGGCCAGCCCCAGCATTTT.

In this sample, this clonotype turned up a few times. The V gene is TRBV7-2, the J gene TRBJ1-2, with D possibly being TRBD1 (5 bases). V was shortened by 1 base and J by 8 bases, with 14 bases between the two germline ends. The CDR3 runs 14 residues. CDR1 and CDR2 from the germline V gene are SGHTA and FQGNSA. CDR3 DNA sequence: TGTGCCAGCAGCTTAGTTCCGGGGCCGAGGGGCTACACCTTC. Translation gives CASSLVPGPRGYTF. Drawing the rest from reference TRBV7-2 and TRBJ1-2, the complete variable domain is GAGVSQSPSNKVTEKGKDVELRCDPISGHTALYWYRQSLGQGLEFLIYFQGNSAPDKSGLPSDRFSAERTGGSVSTLTIQRTQQEDSAVYLCASSLVPGPRGYTFGSGTRLTVV.

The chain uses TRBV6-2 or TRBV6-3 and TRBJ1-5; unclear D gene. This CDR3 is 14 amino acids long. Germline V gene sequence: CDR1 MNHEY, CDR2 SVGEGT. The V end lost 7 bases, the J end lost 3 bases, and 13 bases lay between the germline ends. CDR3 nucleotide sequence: TGTGCCAGCACCCCGCGGGCCTCCAATCAGCCCCAGCATTTT. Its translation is CASTPRASNQPQHF.

The CDR3 loop reads CAIRTGGGYEQYF. DNA of the CDR3: TGTGCCATCAGAACTGGGGGGGGCTACGAGCAGTACTTC. The rearrangement uses TRBV10-3 and TRBJ2-7, with 7 bases lining up with TRBD2. J lost 3 bases, V lost 6 bases, and 5 bases had no gene match. Germline loops: CDR1 ENHRY, CDR2 SYGVKD. The CDR3 sequence is 13 residues long.

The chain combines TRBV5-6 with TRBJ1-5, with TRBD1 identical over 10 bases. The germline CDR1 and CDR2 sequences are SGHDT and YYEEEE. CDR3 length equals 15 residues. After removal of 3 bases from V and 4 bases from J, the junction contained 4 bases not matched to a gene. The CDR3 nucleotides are TGTGCCAGCAGCTACGACAGGGGGCTAAATCAGCCCCAGCATTTT. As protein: CASSYDRGLNQPQHF.

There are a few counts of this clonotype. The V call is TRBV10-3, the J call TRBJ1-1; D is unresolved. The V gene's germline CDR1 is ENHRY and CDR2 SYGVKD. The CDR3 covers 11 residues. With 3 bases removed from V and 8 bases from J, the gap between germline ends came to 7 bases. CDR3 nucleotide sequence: TGTGCCATCAGTGACTCCGAGGAAGCTTTCTTT. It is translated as CAISDSEEAFF.

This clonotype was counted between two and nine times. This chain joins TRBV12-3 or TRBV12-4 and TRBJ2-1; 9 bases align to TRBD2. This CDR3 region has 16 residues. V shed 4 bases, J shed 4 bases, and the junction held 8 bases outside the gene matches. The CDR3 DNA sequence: TGTGCCAGCAGTTCCATCAGCGGGAGGCCTTACAATGAGCAGTTCTTC. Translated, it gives CASSSISGRPYNEQFF.

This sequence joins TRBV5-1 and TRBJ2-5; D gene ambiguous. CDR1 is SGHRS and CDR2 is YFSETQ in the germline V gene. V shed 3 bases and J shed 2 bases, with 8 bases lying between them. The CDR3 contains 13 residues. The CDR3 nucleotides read TGCGCCAGCAGCTCCGAAGCGCAAGAGACCCAGTACTTC. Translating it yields CASSSEAQETQYF.

The CDR3 protein is CASRTGVEQYF. The CDR3, as DNA: TGTGCCAGCAGGACAGGGGTTGAGCAGTACTTC. The chain couples TRBV6-2 or TRBV6-3 to TRBJ2-7, with TRBD1 matching 8 bases. Germline V gives CDR1 MNHEY, CDR2 SVGEGT. The CDR3 runs to 11 residues. The trim removed 6 bases at V and 7 bases at J, leaving 2 bases unmatched.